This T cell receptor (beta chain) is from a study of naive CD8 T cells in extremely preterm neonates. CDR3 length: 16 residues. Germline values: CDR1 MGHRA, CDR2 YSYEKL. Trimming removed 5 bases at V and 4 bases at J, with 20 bases between. Cord blood came from elective full-term cesareans at 37-41 weeks without labor or membrane rupture. Measured with immunoSEQ multiplex PCR; TCRdb has only the in-frame clones, and not every one. This sample has a few thousand clones, with roughly 97% found just once. The sequence was obtained from a newborn in good health. This chain uses TRBV4-1 with TRBJ1-2, with a tentative D call TRBD1 (6 bases). Material: naive CD8+ T cells from cord blood. The CDR3 spells CASSEALKGEAYGYTF. CDR3 nucleotides: TGCGCCAGCAGCGAAGCCCTAAAGGGGGAAGCCTATGGCTACACCTTC.